This paragraph covers one TCR beta chain sequence. Its antigen remains unidentified. Trimming stripped 4 bases from V and 14 bases from J, with 15 bases between. In germline, CDR1 is MNHNS, CDR2 SASEGT. The CDR3 is made up of 12 amino acids. These data are taken from a study of cytomegalovirus exposure and HLA in healthy donors. The PCR used 60 Vbeta and 13 Jbeta primers. The protocol was immunoSEQ multiplex PCR, while the TCRdb copy is restricted to in-frame clones and leaves out a portion. The repertoire holds about 170,000 clones, with around 76% as singletons. The study, taken as a whole, reports: More clonal expansion characterized HLA-associated TCR beta chains than equally common others in a later analysis.

The V gene is TRBV6-1, the J gene TRBJ1-5; D might be TRBD1 (5 bases). This clonotype was obtained from a woman aged 25 to 39 in good health and CMV-seropositive. Sample: PBMCs. For the CDR3, the DNA is TGTGCCAGCAGTGTCCCTCGGGGGATAGAGCATTTT. It encodes CASSVPRGIEHF.